The clone carrying this T cell receptor (beta chain) turned up a few times. The antigen is unknown. These data come from a study of T-cell reconstitution after alpha-beta-depleted transplantation in children. V was cut by 1 base and J by 8 bases, with 12 bases left in between. Germline loops: CDR1 MNHEY, CDR2 SMNVEV (reference sequence). The CDR3 is made up of 14 amino acids. A library of TCRbeta sequences, prepared with unique molecular identifiers, was generated. TCRdb re-called the PCR reads through MiXCR, storing one row per CDR3 protein. This repertoire shows about 400,000 distinct CDR3 sequences, around 15% found once; its top ten account for roughly 29%. General study results and limits: At around two months after transplant, the alpha-beta T cells were reportedly derived from several hundred expanded clones that came from non-depleted graft cells. Fresh T-cell production supplied most of the T-cell counts and diversity seen one year after transplant.

The TCR originated in a boy under two years old who had a stem cell transplant for Wiskott-Aldrich syndrome, so the T cells may come from the graft donor. Sequencing used PBMCs, mostly from graft donor cells, obtained 360 days after TCRalphabeta/CD19-depleted stem cell transplant. The rearrangement joins TRBV27 to TRBJ2-4; D perhaps matches TRBD1 (5 bases). In nucleotides, the CDR3 is TGTGCCAGCAGTTTATACCCAGGGTCTTACATTCAGTACTTC. Its translation: CASSLYPGSYIQYF.